A selection of T cell receptor beta chains follows, all from one sample in a study of regulatory T cells in long-lasting Graves disease. TCRdb re-derived calls from the multiplex PCR reads in MiXCR, one entry per CDR3 protein. Seen here are about 470,000 distinct CDR3 sequences, about 15% observed once, and the top ten hold 16%. This sample was shared with a second study, whose subject was T cells in Graves' hyperthyroidism and ophthalmopathy.

Material: peripheral blood mononuclear cells (PBMCs), obtained at new diagnosis, from a patient treated with antithyroid drugs. The source of these receptors is a young woman with Graves disease. The CDR3 runs from the conserved cysteine through the conserved F or W. The D gene is left open where the match is weak. The size entry is marked missing in some rows and otherwise reads once, few, many or a size class.

>TRBJ2-2|TRBD2|many|TRBV5-1|21
CASSSYGTSGSGNMNTGELFF
TGCGCCAGCAGCTCATACGGGACTAGCGGGAGTGGGAATATGAACACCGGGGAGCTGTTTTTT
>TRBJ1-1|NA|once|TRBV30|12
CAWAPQFSEAFF
TGTGCCTGGGCTCCCCAGTTCTCTGAAGCTTTCTTT
>TRBJ2-7|TRBD1|many|TRBV28|15
CASSSTGTGLHEQYF
TGTGCCAGCAGTTCGACCGGGACAGGGCTGCACGAGCAGTACTTC
>TRBJ2-5|NA|NA|TRBV5-1|14
CASSSNRPGETQYF
TGCGCCAGCAGCTCGAACAGACCGGGTGAGACCCAGTACTTC
>TRBJ2-1|NA|NA|TRBV4-1|12
CASSQEQDEQFF
TGCGCCAGCAGCCAAGAACAGGATGAGCAGTTCTTC
>TRBJ2-3|TRBD2|many|TRBV2|15
CASNPDSGRTDTQYF
TGTGCCAGCAACCCGGATAGCGGGAGGACAGATACGCAGTATTTT
>TRBJ1-5|NA|few|TRBV27|15
CASSLWGGSDQPQHF
TGTGCCAGCAGTTTATGGGGAGGATCGGATCAGCCCCAGCATTTT
>TRBJ2-2|NA|many|TRBV11-3|15
CASSLRGRNTGELFF
TGTGCCAGCAGCTTACGAGGGCGGAACACCGGGGAGCTGTTTTTT
>TRBJ1-5|NA|many|TRBV6-1|13
CASKRFSNQPQHF
TGTGCCAGCAAGAGGTTTAGCAATCAGCCCCAGCATTTT
>TRBJ2-7|NA|many|TRBV12-3/TRBV12-4|14
CASSSSESSYEQYF
TGTGCCAGCAGTTCCTCTGAGAGCTCCTACGAGCAGTACTTC
>TRBJ2-1|NA|many|TRBV20-1|13
CSARVKHSYEQFF
TGCAGTGCTAGAGTAAAGCACTCCTACGAGCAGTTCTTC
>TRBJ2-7|NA|many|TRBV5-1|11
CASNSWYEQYF
TGCGCCAGCAACTCCTGGTACGAGCAGTACTTC